This TCR beta chain was recorded in a study of human T cells and chemical hapten exposure. Broader study findings: All donors were alopecia patients, so their immunity may differ from that of healthy people.

This clonotype was counted only a few times. Antigen specificity is unknown. Described time point: patch test 2, 6 weeks after DPC sensitization. Treatment indicated: therapeutic diphenylcyclopropenone sensitization with weekly scalp DPC. Individual cDNA molecules (in the library) carried attached unique molecular identifiers. MiXCR, applied by TCRdb to the RACE reads, yields one record per CDR3 protein. The table lists fewer than 95,000 distinct CDR3 sequences, 9.5% to 12% of them singletons. The clonotype originates from a man between 40 and 49 years old with alopecia areata. Some clones in this sample may be carry-over from other donors' samples. Sequencing was performed on whole blood, taken in connection with sensitization to the hapten diphenylcyclopropenone (DPC).

The CDR3: CASSPLGLATDTQYF. CDR3 nucleotide sequence: TGTGCCAGCAGCCCTCTAGGACTAGCCACAGATACGCAGTATTTT. The genes are TRBV7-2 and TRBJ2-3, with 8 bases fitting TRBD2. CDR1 and CDR2 from the germline V gene are SGHTA and FQGNSA. V lost 5 bases and J lost 2; bases outside the gene matches: 6. CDR3 length: 15 residues.